The 2 T cell receptor beta chains below come from one sample, sequenced in a study of OX40 agonist ivuxolimab in advanced cancers. TCRdb's table, derived via immunoSEQ multiplex PCR, lists solely in-frame clones and lacks some. Altogether 95,000 to 150,000 clones are present, roughly nine tenths being singletons, with the ten largest covering 0.55%. This material consisted of CD4+ or CD8+ T cells sorted from blood, taken in a trial of the OX40 agonist ivuxolimab. These TCRs come from an adult with an advanced solid tumor such as melanoma, head and neck, liver or kidney cancer.

The gene calls are TRBV7-2 and TRBJ2-1; no reliable D call. The CDR3 has 14 amino acids. CDR1 and CDR2 from the germline V gene are SGHTA and FQGNSA. V lost 3 bases to trimming and J lost 1 base, with 7 bases between them. CDR3 residues: CASSFPESYNEQFF. CDR3 nucleotides: TGTGCCAGCAGCTTTCCAGAATCCTACAATGAGCAGTTCTTC.

This clone occurred once. The V call is TRBV5-1, the J call TRBJ2-1; 12 nucleotides align to TRBD2. V lost 5 bases to trimming and J lost 4 bases; unmatched junction nucleotides: 4. The germline V gene has CDR1 SGHRS and CDR2 YFSETQ. The CDR3 has 15 residues. CDR3 residues: CASRPLAGGYNEQFF. CDR3 in DNA: TGCGCCAGCAGACCTCTAGCGGGGGGGTACAATGAGCAGTTCTTC.